This T cell receptor beta chain was found in a study of cytomegalovirus exposure and HLA in healthy donors. The table lists this clone with a few counts. The PCR contained 60 Vbeta and 13 Jbeta primers. Produced via immunoSEQ multiplex PCR; TCRdb's table is partial and in-frame only. Here the sample spans 200,000 or so clones, more than 75% being singletons. Germline V gives CDR1 SGDLS, CDR2 YYNGEE. This CDR3 has 16 amino acids. Unmatched junction bases numbered 12, after V lost 4 bases and J lost 5 bases. The sample was PBMCs. J is TRBJ2-1 and V is TRBV9, with 7 bases fitting TRBD2. The clonotype comes from a male donor in good health and CMV-seronegative. The CDR3 protein is CASSPIRGSLNNEQFF. The CDR3 nucleotides read TGTGCCAGCAGCCCGATCCGCGGGAGCCTAAACAATGAGCAGTTCTTC.